This passage covers 5 T cell receptor beta chains from one sample sequenced in a study of shared clonotypes between healthy human individuals. TCRdb's copy holds only in-frame clones and misses some; the assay was immunoSEQ multiplex PCR. The sample yields about 1 million clones, roughly 75% seen once. Material: memory CD4+ T cells sorted from blood. Documented subset: CD45RA-negative fraction. These receptors were obtained from a man younger than 35 in good health.

This clone was observed a few times. The chain has TRBV6-5 and TRBJ2-7; tentative D call: TRBD1 (6 bases). The V end was cut by 6 bases, the J end by 0 bases, with 15 bases between. This CDR3 contains 15 residues. CDR1 and CDR2 from the germline V gene are MNHEY and SVGAGI. This CDR3 reads CASRPGHKSSYEQYF. As DNA, the CDR3 is TGTGCCAGCAGACCGGGACACAAGAGCTCCTACGAGCAGTACTTC.

This chain joins TRBV4-3 and TRBJ2-7; 12 bases match TRBD2. With 9 bases clipped from V and 6 bases from J, the junction kept 9 bases outside the gene matches. CDR3 size: 14 residues. Germline CDR1 is LGHNA and CDR2 is YSLEER. The DNA of the CDR3 is TGCGCCAGTACCCGCGGGACTAGCGGGCGCGAGCAGTACTTC. It translates to CASTRGTSGREQYF.

This CDR3 reads CASSQHSGNTIYF. DNA of the CDR3: TGTGCCAGCAGTCAGCACTCTGGAAACACCATATATTTT. The genes are TRBV25-1 and TRBJ1-3; no firm D call. The CDR3 contains 13 residues. Per the germline V gene, CDR1 is MGHDK and CDR2 is SYGVNS. The ends were cut back, 5 bases at V and 0 bases at J, with 5 bases in the middle.

This clone was recorded once. This chain uses TRBV2 with TRBJ1-4, with unresolved D. The germline V and J ends were trimmed by 8 bases and 4 bases, with 20 bases remaining between them. This CDR3 contains 16 residues. The germline V gene has CDR1 SNHLY and CDR2 FYNNEI. The CDR3 reads CASSALRVGFNEKLFF. DNA of the CDR3: TGTGCCAGCTCCGCGCTGAGGGTTGGATTTAATGAAAAACTGTTTTTT.

This clone was detected a few times. The V gene is TRBV19, the J gene TRBJ1-2; no reliable D call. CDR3 size: 15 residues. V was cut by 3 bases and J by 3 bases, with 14 bases left in between. CDR1 is LNHDA and CDR2 is SQIVND in the germline V gene (reference sequence). The CDR3 spells CASSMPDGGYYGYTF. DNA of the CDR3: TGTGCCAGTAGTATGCCGGACGGCGGTTACTATGGCTACACCTTC.